The TCR beta chain under discussion was sequenced for a study of blood T cell repertoires in COVID-19. Background on the study: Sites in the United States, Italy and Spain provided acute and convalescent COVID-19 samples. Sample material is recorded as cDNA or gDNA derived from T cells, B-cell-depleted T cells, or PBMCs.

The germline V gene has CDR1 GTSNPN and CDR2 SVGIG (reference sequence). This CDR3 spans 17 amino acids. The J segment lost 1 base and the V segment lost 2 bases, leaving 6 bases of the junction unmatched. Libraries were prepared by immunoSEQ multiplex PCR; TCRdb keeps only in-frame clonotypes and omits some of them. The sample lists some 31,000 clones, 65% to 90% occurring once. The chain links TRBV30 to TRBJ2-3; 13 bases are a match to TRBD2. The TCR was taken from a woman aged 60-75 years with active COVID-19. Sequencing was done on a sample of peripheral blood. CDR3 region: CAWSSTSGGIGTDTQYF. The CDR3 DNA is TGTGCCTGGAGTTCGACTAGCGGGGGGATCGGCACAGATACGCAGTATTTT.